Only a few counts were recorded for the clone carrying this T cell receptor (beta chain). Its target is unknown. The sample is drawn from a study of cytomegalovirus exposure and HLA in healthy donors. Study results and caveats: When analyzed later, a missense DCLRE1C variant was found to be linked to TCR beta V- and J-gene trimming.

Primers: 60 Vbeta forward and 13 Jbeta reverse. Original analysis: Later reanalysis found 75 million to 95 million unique TCR beta chains, 9 million to 12 million of them shared. Profiling relied on immunoSEQ multiplex PCR, and the TCRdb table lists in-frame clones only, not all of them. V, J and clone size derive from that table, while D and trimming were established from the DNA sequence. In the table there are around 110,000 clones, about 70% of which are singletons. This clonotype originated in a female donor in good health and CMV-seronegative. Sample: PBMCs.

The CDR3 coding sequence is TGTGCCAGCAGGTCTCCTACGGGGGAGCAGTACTTC. Protein product: CASRSPTGEQYF. The chain is built from TRBV11-3 and TRBJ2-7; perhaps TRBD2 as D (5 bases). This CDR3 spans 12 amino acids. Trimming cost V 6 bases and J 7 bases, with 13 bases left between them. Germline V lookup: CDR1 SGHNT, CDR2 YENEEA.